Each of the 27 T cell receptor beta chains below was sequenced from the same sample in a study of T-cell reconstitution after alpha-beta-depleted transplantation in children. The authors prepared the TCRbeta library with unique molecular identifiers. TCRdb re-called the PCR reads with MiXCR, one entry per CDR3 protein. The sample includes some 200,000 distinct CDR3 sequences, around 9.6% of them seen just once. The specimen comprised PBMCs from the stem cell graft donor, sampled from the stem cell graft. These receptors all stem from a human donor who donated a stem cell graft to a child with acute lymphoblastic leukemia.

The J gene is TRBJ2-7, the V gene TRBV11-2; D possibly corresponds to TRBD1 (6 bases). Germline CDR1 reads SGHAT; CDR2 reads FQNNGV. The germline V and J ends were trimmed by 4 bases and 3 bases, with 19 bases remaining between them. The CDR3 sequence is 16 residues long. The CDR3 nucleotides are TGTGCCAGCAGCTGGCCCGGGACAACGGGGAGCTACGAGCAGTACTTC. It translates to CASSWPGTTGSYEQYF.

This clonotype was detected many times. This sequence joins TRBV27 and TRBJ2-1, with 7 bases lining up with TRBD1. Germline V gives CDR1 MNHEY, CDR2 SMNVEV (reference sequence). Germline trimming cut 6 bases from V and 3 bases from J; bases unmatched to any gene: 5. CDR3 length: 14 residues. The DNA of the CDR3 is TGTGCCAGCAGACCAAGACAGGGCTACAATGAGCAGTTCTTC. Protein: CASRPRQGYNEQFF.

Only a few counts were recorded for this clonotype. The chain combines TRBV11-2 with TRBJ2-7, with 7 bases lining up with TRBD1. Germline lookup yields CDR1 SGHAT and CDR2 FQNNGV. The length of the CDR3 is 13 residues. The J segment lost 4 bases and the V segment lost 9 bases, leaving 9 bases of the junction unmatched. The CDR3 DNA is TGTGCCAGTAAACGCCGGGACAGATACGAGCAGTACTTC. This translates into CASKRRDRYEQYF.

The rearrangement links TRBV12-3 or TRBV12-4 to TRBJ2-5, with D uncertain. The CDR3 loop spans 11 amino acids. The V gene lost 6 bases and the J gene lost 4 bases, with 6 bases spanning the gap. The CDR3 sequence: CASSALETQYF. The DNA of the CDR3 is TGTGCCAGCAGCGCGTTAGAGACCCAGTACTTC.

The chain links TRBV7-2 to TRBJ2-2, with unresolved D. The germline V gene has CDR1 SGHTA and CDR2 FQGNSA. Trimming removed 2 bases from V and 5 bases from J, with 12 bases in between. The CDR3 covers 15 residues. The CDR3 protein is CASSLIAHPTGELFF. DNA of the CDR3: TGTGCCAGCAGCTTAATCGCCCACCCTACCGGGGAGCTGTTTTTT.

The V gene is TRBV7-2, the J gene TRBJ2-7; 8 bases map to TRBD2. This CDR3 has 15 residues. Germline V gene sequence: CDR1 SGHTA, CDR2 FQGNSA. Unmatched junction bases numbered 12, after V lost 5 bases and J lost 6 bases. CDR3: CASSPQSTSALEQYF. Here the CDR3 DNA reads TGTGCCAGCAGCCCACAATCGACTAGCGCACTCGAGCAGTACTTC.

The chain carries TRBV7-8 and TRBJ1-1; D call uncertain. This CDR3 region has 13 residues. V dropped 5 bases and J dropped 7 bases, with 14 bases sitting between them. The germline gives CDR1 SGHVS, CDR2 FQNEAQ. The CDR3 is CASSITTRGEAFF. The CDR3 coding sequence is TGTGCCAGCAGCATAACGACCCGGGGTGAAGCTTTCTTT.

This clonotype was recorded many times. The chain recombines TRBV20-1 with TRBJ1-5, with 8 nucleotides matching TRBD1. Per germline, CDR1 DFQATT and CDR2 SNEGSKA (reference sequence). CDR3 length: 15 residues. J gave up 1 base and V 6 bases, and 8 bases lay outside the gene matches. Here the CDR3 DNA reads TGCAGTGCGGCGGACAGGGTGGGCAGCAATCAGCCCCAGCATTTT. Encoded protein: CSAADRVGSNQPQHF.

This clonotype appeared many times. This chain uses TRBV12-3 or TRBV12-4 with TRBJ2-2; TRBD2 matches 11 bases. Germline trimming cut 3 bases from V and 7 bases from J; bases unmatched to any gene: 10. The CDR3 covers 17 residues. CDR3 loop: CASSFPGLAAGGGELFF. In DNA form, the CDR3 reads TGTGCCAGCAGTTTTCCGGGACTAGCGGCGGGGGGCGGGGAGCTGTTTTTT.

This sequence joins TRBV6-1 and TRBJ1-1; 12 bases are shared with TRBD1. V lost 6 bases, J lost 11 bases, and 10 bases stayed unmatched. The CDR3 length is 14 residues. CDR1 and CDR2 (germline): MNHNS, SASEGT. The CDR3 loop is CASSLGQGAWGAFF. CDR3 nucleotides: TGTGCCAGCAGCTTGGGACAGGGGGCGTGGGGGGCTTTCTTT.

This clonotype is a singleton in its sample. At one boundary the junction diverges from the germline segment, which might be a read error. V gene TRBV20-1 combines with J gene TRBJ2-5; 7 bases fit TRBD2. Germline CDR1 DFQATT, CDR2 SNEGSKA (reference sequence). The CDR3 is 15 amino acids. The CDR3 sequence is CSAFQTSASLETQNF. The CDR3 DNA reads as TGCAGTGCTTTCCAAACTAGCGCTTCCCTAGAGACCCAGAACTTC.

This clonotype has just a few counts. This chain links TRBV24-1 with TRBJ2-7; 7 bases line up with TRBD1. This CDR3 is built from 15 residues. Germline V gene sequence: CDR1 KGHDR, CDR2 SFDVKD. After removal of 5 bases from V and 0 bases from J, the junction contained 6 bases not matched to a gene. This CDR3 is CATSGDSESSYEQYF. The CDR3 bases are TGTGCCACCAGTGGGGACAGCGAAAGCTCCTACGAGCAGTACTTC.

The gene calls are TRBV5-1 and TRBJ2-7; tentative D call: TRBD1 (6 bases). V was trimmed by 4 bases and J by 3 bases, leaving 32 bases between them. Germline V gene lookup returns CDR1 SGHRS and CDR2 YFSETQ. CDR3 length: 20 amino acids. The CDR3 DNA follows: TGCGCCAGCAGCCCCGGATCGACAGGCCGTACCACCCGTGCCGACTACGAGCAGTACTTC. This gives the protein CASSPGSTGRTTRADYEQYF.

This clonotype was counted at least ten times. The chain combines TRBV10-3 with TRBJ2-1; 14 bases align to TRBD2. This CDR3 contains 16 residues. CDR1 and CDR2 (germline): ENHRY, SYGVKD. With 0 bases clipped from V and 6 bases from J, the junction kept 1 base outside the gene matches. In DNA, the CDR3 is TGTGCCATCAGTGAGTCTGGGACTAGCGGGGGCAATGAGCAGTTCTTC. Translated: CAISESGTSGGNEQFF.

This clonotype came up many times. This chain connects TRBV6-5 to TRBJ2-7; 7 bases line up with TRBD1. After removal of 4 bases from V and 3 bases from J, the junction contained 3 bases not matched to a gene. The CDR3 length is 13 residues. Germline CDR1 and CDR2: MNHEY and SVGAGI. CDR3 sequence reads: CASSLTGIYEQYF. The DNA of the CDR3 is TGTGCCAGCAGTTTGACAGGGATCTACGAGCAGTACTTC.

Many counts were recorded for this clonotype. The chain carries TRBV10-2 and TRBJ2-7, with a weak D call TRBD1 (6 bases). V lost 7 bases and J lost 3, with 13 bases in between. This CDR3 comprises 13 residues. Germline V lookup: CDR1 WSHSY, CDR2 SAAADI. The CDR3 region has the DNA TGCGCCAGCACAAGGGACACAAACTACGAGCAGTACTTC. Translating gives CASTRDTNYEQYF.

This clonotype has a handful of counts. V and J are TRBV10-1 and TRBJ2-1; 7 bases are shared with TRBD2. The V gene's germline CDR1 is WNHNN and CDR2 SYGVQD (reference sequence). This CDR3 is built from 15 residues. Trimming removed 7 bases from V and 0 bases from J; junction bases left unmatched: 6. CDR3 DNA sequence: TGCGCCAGCACGTCCGGCGGGAGCTCCTACAATGAGCAGTTCTTC. This sequence encodes CASTSGGSSYNEQFF.

This clonotype appeared many times. The chain joins TRBV29-1 to TRBJ2-1, with D possibly TRBD2 on 6 matching bases. This CDR3 contains 16 residues. From germline, CDR1 is SQVTM and CDR2 ANQGSEA. V dropped 5 bases and J dropped 0 bases, with 17 bases sitting between them. The CDR3 nucleotides read TGCAGCGTTTCTACGGGACTGGAAATCTCCTACAATGAGCAGTTCTTC. Translating gives CSVSTGLEISYNEQFF.

This clonotype was recorded many times. The chain employs TRBV5-1 and TRBJ1-1; D not certain. Germline assignment: CDR1 SGHRS and CDR2 YFSETQ. Trimming left V 0 bases short and J 1 base short, with 7 bases between. The CDR3 runs 14 residues. CDR3 protein: CASSLVAENTEAFF. CDR3 coding DNA: TGCGCCAGCAGCTTGGTGGCAGAGAACACTGAAGCTTTCTTT.

The chain couples TRBV3-1 to TRBJ2-7; possible D gene TRBD1, 5 bases. Germline CDR1 reads LGHDT; CDR2 reads YNNKEL (reference sequence). V was trimmed by 4 bases and J by 3 bases, leaving 19 bases between them. The CDR3 consists of 16 residues. Here the CDR3 reads CASSPFPRSDSYEQYF. CDR3 nucleotides: TGTGCCAGCAGCCCCTTCCCGCGCTCTGACAGCTACGAGCAGTACTTC.

This clonotype was recorded a few times. The chain is built from TRBV7-8 and TRBJ1-5; 10 bases are a match to TRBD1. The junction had 14 bases not matched to a gene; V was cut back by 8 bases and J by 4 bases. CDR1 SGHVS and CDR2 FQNEAQ come from the germline V gene. The CDR3 has 17 residues. CDR3 sequence reads: CASYSLPGQGWNQPQHF. CDR3 coding DNA: TGTGCCAGCTACTCTCTCCCGGGACAGGGGTGGAATCAGCCCCAGCATTTT.

This clonotype appeared a few times. The chain recombines TRBV7-9 with TRBJ1-1, with D perhaps TRBD1 (5 bases). Germline CDR1 reads SEHNR; CDR2 reads FQNEAQ (reference sequence). The CDR3 spans 13 residues. Trimming pared 5 bases from V and 14 bases from J, leaving 21 bases between. The CDR3 reads CASSPRGEALAFF. The CDR3 bases are TGTGCCAGCAGCCCAAGGGGAGAGGCCCTCGCCTTCTTT.

This clonotype was counted between two and nine times. The CDR3 coding sequence is TGTGCCAGCAGCCGGACGGTGAATAGCAATCAGCCCCAGCATTTT. Amino acid sequence: CASSRTVNSNQPQHF. The genes are TRBV27 and TRBJ1-5; D is unresolved. Germline assignment: CDR1 MNHEY and CDR2 SMNVEV (reference sequence). Trimming removed 6 bases at V and 0 bases at J, with 12 bases between. This CDR3 contains 15 residues.

This clonotype was counted between two and nine times. The genes are TRBV29-1 and TRBJ1-1; no definite D call. The CDR3 runs 11 residues. The germline V gene has CDR1 SQVTM and CDR2 ANQGSEA. Trimming took off 7 bases at V and 1 base at J, with 7 bases between the two ends. CDR3 in amino acids: CSAVENTEAFF. CDR3 DNA: TGCAGCGCTGTGGAGAACACTGAAGCTTTCTTT.

This clonotype was detected only a few times. J is TRBJ1-1 and V is TRBV3-1; 7 bases map to TRBD1. The germline gives CDR1 LGHDT, CDR2 YNNKEL (reference sequence). The CDR3 totals 16 residues. Unmatched junction bases numbered 13, after V lost 6 bases and J lost 3 bases. The CDR3 DNA sequence: TGTGCCAGCAGTCAAATCACTGACAGGGTAGACACTGAAGCTTTCTTT. The encoded protein is CASSQITDRVDTEAFF.

The rearrangement joins TRBV7-9 to TRBJ2-5; 9 nucleotides align to TRBD1. The germline gives CDR1 SEHNR, CDR2 FQNEAQ (reference sequence). The CDR3 is made up of 14 amino acids. V dropped 5 bases and J dropped 2; count of bases not matched to a gene: 3. CDR3 DNA sequence: TGTGCCAGCAGCGGGACAGGGAGGCAAGAGACCCAGTACTTC. Its translation: CASSGTGRQETQYF.

This sequence joins TRBV27 and TRBJ2-1, with 9 bases that match TRBD2. CDR1 is MNHEY, CDR2 SMNVEV, per germline (reference sequence). The CDR3 spans 15 residues. V dropped 1 base and J dropped 7; count of bases not matched to a gene: 5. CDR3 sequence reads: CASSLWAGGQNEQFF. The CDR3 region has the DNA TGTGCCAGCAGTTTATGGGCGGGGGGGCAGAATGAGCAGTTCTTC.